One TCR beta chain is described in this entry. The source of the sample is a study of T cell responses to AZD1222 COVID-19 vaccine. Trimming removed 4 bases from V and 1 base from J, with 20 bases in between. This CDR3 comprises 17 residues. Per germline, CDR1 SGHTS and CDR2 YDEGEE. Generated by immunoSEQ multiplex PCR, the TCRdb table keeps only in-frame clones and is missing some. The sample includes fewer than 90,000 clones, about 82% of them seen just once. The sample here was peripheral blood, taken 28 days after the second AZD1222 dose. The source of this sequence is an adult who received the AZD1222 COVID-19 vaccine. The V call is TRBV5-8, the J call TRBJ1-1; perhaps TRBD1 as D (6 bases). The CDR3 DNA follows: TGTGCCAGCAGCCGAGGATGGGGGGCTGAGTGGAACACTGAAGCTTTCTTT. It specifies CASSRGWGAEWNTEAFF.